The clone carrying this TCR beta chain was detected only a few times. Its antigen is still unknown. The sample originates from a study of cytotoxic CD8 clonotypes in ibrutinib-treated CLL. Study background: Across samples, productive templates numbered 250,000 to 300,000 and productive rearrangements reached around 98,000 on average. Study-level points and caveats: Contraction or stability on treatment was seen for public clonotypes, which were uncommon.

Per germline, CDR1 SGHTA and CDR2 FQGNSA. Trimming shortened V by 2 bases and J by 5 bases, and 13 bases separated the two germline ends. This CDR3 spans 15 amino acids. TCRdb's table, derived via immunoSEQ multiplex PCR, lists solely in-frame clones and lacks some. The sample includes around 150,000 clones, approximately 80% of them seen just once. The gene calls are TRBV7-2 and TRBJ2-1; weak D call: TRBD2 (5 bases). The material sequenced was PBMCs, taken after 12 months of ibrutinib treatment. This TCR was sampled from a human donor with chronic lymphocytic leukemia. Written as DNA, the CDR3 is TGTGCCAGCAGCTTAATGGCGGGTTCCAACAATGAGCAGTTCTTC. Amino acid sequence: CASSLMAGSNNEQFF. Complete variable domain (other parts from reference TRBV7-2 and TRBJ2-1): GAGVSQSPSNKVTEKGKDVELRCDPISGHTALYWYRQSLGQGLEFLIYFQGNSAPDKSGLPSDRFSAERTGGSVSTLTIQRTQQEDSAVYLCASSLMAGSNNEQFFGPGTRLTVL.